This T cell receptor beta chain was retrieved from a study of T cell responses to AZD1222 COVID-19 vaccine. Libraries were prepared by immunoSEQ multiplex PCR; TCRdb keeps only in-frame clonotypes and omits some of them. Found here are about 70,000 clones, over 75% of them singletons; the top ten hold 3.3%. With 5 bases clipped from V and 4 bases from J, the junction kept 2 bases outside the gene matches. Per the germline V gene, CDR1 is LNHNV and CDR2 is YYDKDF (reference sequence). This CDR3 region has 13 residues. Broader study findings: Seropositive AZD1222 recipients at baseline numbered only five or six. White British ancestry dominated among donors, who included more females, and clonal diversity was possibly underestimated. Nearly half of spike-specific TCRs reportedly go after variant regions that carry no mutations. A rise in Spike-specific TCR breadth and depth followed two AZD1222 doses.

Concerning this clone: What it recognizes is unknown.

V and J are TRBV15 and TRBJ1-2; 9 bases agree with TRBD1. The source was peripheral blood, collected 28 days after the second AZD1222 dose. The clonotype comes from an adult who received the AZD1222 COVID-19 vaccine. CDR3 region: CATSPTGGYGYTF. CDR3 sequence (DNA): TGTGCCACCAGCCCGACAGGGGGCTATGGCTACACCTTC.